This TCR beta chain was obtained from a study of cytomegalovirus exposure and HLA in healthy donors. 13 Jbeta primers and 60 Vbeta primers were used for the PCR. TCRdb keeps only in-frame clones here, not all; method: immunoSEQ multiplex PCR. The sample carries 89,000 or so clones, approximately 84% recorded once. The CDR3 sequence is 19 residues long. Germline CDR1 reads GTSNPN; CDR2 reads SVGIG (reference sequence). V lost 3 bases and J 1 base, leaving 25 bases between the germline ends. Remarks on this clone: Its antigen is not known.

Notes on the study in general: The CMV antigen specificity of a few CMV-associated chains was confirmed through in vitro analysis. Later analysis placed DRB1 highest and HLA-C lowest in TCR association rates, which differed by HLA locus.

This TCR came from a woman in her late teens or twenties in good health and CMV-seropositive. The genes are TRBV30 and TRBJ1-3; no firm D call. What was sequenced was PBMCs. CDR3 loop: CAWSPPPVWQSLSGNTIYF. The CDR3 region has the DNA TGTGCCTGGAGCCCTCCACCAGTGTGGCAGTCCCTTTCTGGAAACACCATATATTTT.